The 20 T cell receptor beta chains below all came from one sample that was sequenced in a study of OX40 agonist ivuxolimab in advanced cancers. Profiled with immunoSEQ multiplex PCR; TCRdb holds only in-frame clones, not every one. The data contain about 25,000 clones, approximately 86% of them singletons. This specimen was CD4+ or CD8+ T cells sorted from blood, taken in a trial of the OX40 agonist ivuxolimab. The source of these receptors is an adult with an advanced solid tumor such as melanoma, head and neck, liver or kidney cancer.

The chain joins TRBV4-1 to TRBJ2-1, with 8 bases fitting TRBD1. CDR1 MGHRA and CDR2 YSYEKL come from the germline V gene. This CDR3 spans 13 amino acids. Germline trimming cut 3 bases from V and 9 bases from J; bases unmatched to any gene: 4. For the CDR3, the DNA is TGCGCCAGCAGCCAGTATACAGGGGGTGAGCAGTTCTTC. Amino acids: CASSQYTGGEQFF.

The V call is TRBV29-1, the J call TRBJ2-2; the D gene is possibly TRBD1 (5 bases). Germline loops: CDR1 SQVTM, CDR2 ANQGSEA. V lost 5 bases and J lost 2, with 15 bases in between. The CDR3 spans 15 residues. CDR3 nucleotides: TGCAGCGTTTTGATAGGGGCTACTAACACCGGGGAGCTGTTTTTT. It is translated as CSVLIGATNTGELFF.

The chain uses TRBV19 and TRBJ2-7; 7 positions agree with TRBD1. The CDR3 runs 13 residues. Germline V gene lookup returns CDR1 LNHDA and CDR2 SQIVND (reference sequence). The trim removed 5 bases at V and 4 bases at J, leaving 5 bases unmatched. CDR3 coding DNA: TGTGCCAGTAGTCCCGGACAGGCGTACGAGCAGTACTTC. Its translation: CASSPGQAYEQYF.

V gene TRBV9 combines with J gene TRBJ2-7; a possible D gene is TRBD1 (6 bases). The CDR3 sequence is 12 residues long. The germline gives CDR1 SGDLS, CDR2 YYNGEE. V dropped 4 bases and J dropped 3 bases, with 8 bases sitting between them. The CDR3 protein is CASSSQGYEQYF. The CDR3 nucleotides read TGTGCCAGCAGCTCACAGGGCTACGAGCAGTACTTC.

This chain connects TRBV6-5 to TRBJ2-7, with 8 bases aligning to TRBD2. The CDR3 contains 13 residues. CDR1 and CDR2 (germline): MNHEY, SVGAGI. The V segment lost 7 bases and the J segment 6 bases; nucleotides outside the gene matches: 8. For the CDR3, the DNA is TGTGCCAGCAATATAGCGGGGAGGCCCGAGCAGTACTTC. Its protein product is CASNIAGRPEQYF.

The rearrangement links TRBV5-1 to TRBJ2-3, with TRBD1 as a possible D gene (5 bases). V was pared by 4 bases and J by 0 bases, with 12 bases between. The length of the CDR3 is 15 residues. The germline CDR1 and CDR2 sequences are SGHRS and YFSETQ. CDR3 sequence: CASSMEGVSTDTQYF. CDR3 nucleotide sequence: TGCGCCAGCAGCATGGAAGGGGTTAGCACAGATACGCAGTATTTT.

This sequence joins TRBV29-1 and TRBJ2-1; unclear D gene. V lost 7 bases and J 3 bases, leaving 16 bases between the germline ends. The CDR3 spans 14 residues. Germline V CDR1 and CDR2: SQVTM, ANQGSEA. CDR3 nucleotides: TGCAGCGCAAAAGGAGAGGTAGACTACAATGAGCAGTTCTTC. It yields the protein CSAKGEVDYNEQFF.

In this sample, this clone is medium-sized. This chain connects TRBV7-2 to TRBJ2-1; 8 bases line up with TRBD2. CDR1 is SGHTA and CDR2 is FQGNSA in the germline V gene. This CDR3 spans 13 amino acids. The ends lost 3 bases at V and 12 bases at J; junction bases unmatched: 7. CDR3 DNA sequence: TGTGCCAGCAGCTTTGGGACTAGTGTGGGGCAGTTCTTC. This sequence encodes CASSFGTSVGQFF.

This clone was detected a few times. This sequence joins TRBV5-1 and TRBJ2-1; 10 bases map to TRBD1. Germline trimming cut 4 bases from V and 8 bases from J; bases unmatched to any gene: 6. This CDR3 has 14 amino acids. The germline gives CDR1 SGHRS, CDR2 YFSETQ. The chain's CDR3 is CASSLRDRGHEQFF. The CDR3 DNA follows: TGCGCCAGCAGCCTCCGGGACAGGGGACATGAGCAGTTCTTC.

The V and J genes are TRBV6-5 and TRBJ2-7; unclear D gene. This CDR3 has 9 amino acids. The germline CDR1 and CDR2 sequences are MNHEY and SVGAGI. V lost 5 bases to trimming and J lost 7 bases, with 3 bases between them. In DNA, the CDR3 is TGTGCCAGCAGTGAAGAGCAGTACTTC. This encodes CASSEEQYF.

This chain links TRBV27 with TRBJ2-4, with D unclear. The ends were cut back, 5 bases at V and 3 bases at J, with 8 bases in the middle. CDR3 length equals 13 residues. CDR1 is MNHEY, CDR2 SMNVEV, per germline (reference sequence). For the CDR3, the DNA is TGTGCCAGCAGTACCTTGGGCAAAAACATTCAGTACTTC. Translating gives CASSTLGKNIQYF.

This clone occurred once. V usage is TRBV7-9 and J usage is TRBJ1-1; 9 nucleotides align to TRBD1. CDR1 and CDR2 from the germline V gene are SEHNR and FQNEAQ (reference sequence). The CDR3 runs 15 residues. Losses at the gene ends were 2 bases for V and 5 bases for J; bases not matched to a gene: 6. CDR3 nucleotide sequence: TGTGCCAGCAGCTTAACGGACAGGGGAGATACTGAAGCTTTCTTT. Amino acid sequence: CASSLTDRGDTEAFF.

The chain is built from TRBV7-9 and TRBJ2-7; TRBD2 agrees at 14 bases. CDR1 and CDR2 (germline): SEHNR, FQNEAQ (reference sequence). J gave up 2 bases and V 4 bases, and 7 bases lay outside the gene matches. The CDR3 extends over 17 amino acids. As DNA, the CDR3 is TGTGCCAGCAGCTCGACTAGCGGGGGGGATACGGCCTACGAGCAGTACTTC. It codes for CASSSTSGGDTAYEQYF.

The chain employs TRBV2 and TRBJ2-1, with 11 bases matching TRBD2. This CDR3 is 17 amino acids long. V lost 5 bases, J lost 6 bases, and 12 bases stayed unmatched. Germline V gives CDR1 SNHLY, CDR2 FYNNEI. The CDR3 DNA reads as TGTGCCAGCAGTCCCCGGGATAGCGGGGGGGCCAGCAATGAGCAGTTCTTC. Translating it yields CASSPRDSGGASNEQFF.

V is TRBV25-1 and J is TRBJ2-7; a possible D gene is TRBD2 (7 bases). The CDR3 loop spans 14 amino acids. V lost 5 bases, J lost 3 bases, and 14 bases lay in between. Germline CDR1 MGHDK, CDR2 SYGVNS. The CDR3 nucleotides read TGTGCCAGCAGTTACGGAGGGGGGGGCTACGAGCAGTACTTC. This encodes CASSYGGGGYEQYF.

This CDR3 reads CSVTGLAGVDEQYF. As DNA, the CDR3 is TGCAGCGTGACCGGACTAGCGGGAGTCGACGAGCAGTACTTC. The chain recombines TRBV29-1 with TRBJ2-7; 13 nucleotides line up with TRBD2. V shed 6 bases, J shed 5 bases, and the junction held 7 bases outside the gene matches. Germline V gene sequence: CDR1 SQVTM, CDR2 ANQGSEA. The CDR3 has 14 residues.

J is TRBJ2-1 and V is TRBV27; 8 positions match TRBD1. Germline assignment: CDR1 MNHEY and CDR2 SMNVEV (reference sequence). This CDR3 is 17 amino acids long. V lost 5 bases to trimming and J lost 0 bases; unmatched junction nucleotides: 9. This CDR3 is CASSPALTGDSYNEQFF. CDR3 DNA sequence: TGTGCCAGCAGTCCGGCCCTGACAGGGGACTCCTACAATGAGCAGTTCTTC.

This chain joins TRBV11-2 and TRBJ2-5; 12 nucleotides agree with TRBD2. Trimming cost V 5 bases and J 2 bases; bases outside gene matches: 15. Germline CDR1 and CDR2: SGHAT and FQNNGV. This CDR3 is built from 19 residues. In DNA, the CDR3 is TGTGCCAGCAGCCTTTCCCTACCGGGACTAGCGGGCCTGCAAGAGACCCAGTACTTC. It is translated as CASSLSLPGLAGLQETQYF.

The J gene is TRBJ2-5, the V gene TRBV10-2; the D gene is possibly TRBD2 (5 bases). Germline CDR1 is WSHSY and CDR2 is SAAADI. Trimming took 6 bases from V and 1 from J, leaving 9 bases between them. This CDR3 spans 13 amino acids. The CDR3 sequence is CASSGNFQETQYF. In DNA, the CDR3 is TGCGCCAGCAGCGGGAATTTCCAAGAGACCCAGTACTTC.

The chain uses TRBV2 and TRBJ1-1, with 8 bases lining up with TRBD1. This CDR3 comprises 17 residues. Germline CDR1 reads SNHLY; CDR2 reads FYNNEI. With 6 bases clipped from V and 0 bases from J, the junction kept 12 bases outside the gene matches. CDR3 protein: CASSDPGQGSLNTEAFF. The DNA for the CDR3 is TGTGCCAGCAGCGACCCCGGACAGGGTAGTTTGAACACTGAAGCTTTCTTT.